This passage covers 21 T cell receptor beta chains from one sample sequenced in a study of PD-1 blockade in classical Hodgkin lymphoma. Repertoires were generated with immunoSEQ multiplex PCR, while TCRdb's copy carries only in-frame clones and drops some. Of 20,000 or so clones listed, approximately 80% are singletons. The time point here: cycle 4 day 1 (C4D1), after less than seven weeks of nivolumab. Brentuximab vedotin exposure varied among the patients, all of whom had relapsed after autologous stem cell transplantation. The source was peripheral blood mononuclear cells (PBMCs), collected before the fourth cycle of nivolumab. Source of these receptors: a human donor with classical Hodgkin lymphoma.

The chain links TRBV29-1 to TRBJ1-2; D unresolved. V was clipped by 2 bases and J by 4 bases, with 8 bases between them. The CDR3 sequence is 12 residues long. CDR1 is SQVTM, CDR2 ANQGSEA, per germline. The CDR3 DNA reads as TGCAGCGTTGAACAAAACAGCTATGGCTACACCTTC. It encodes CSVEQNSYGYTF.

This chain links TRBV6-5 with TRBJ2-7, with 7 bases aligning to TRBD2. CDR3 size: 14 residues. Germline values: CDR1 MNHEY, CDR2 SVGAGI. The CDR3 here is CASERAGVSNEQYV. The CDR3 DNA sequence: TGTGCCAGCGAGAGGGCGGGGGTCTCCAACGAGCAGTACGTC.

A word on this clone: This sample also contains other DNA sequences that code for the same CDR3. The CDR3 DNA reads TGTGCCAGCAGCCAAGTTGGAGGGAACACCATATATTTT. It specifies CASSQVGGNTIYF. This chain links TRBV14 with TRBJ1-3; D uncertain. The CDR3 runs to 13 residues. In germline, CDR1 is SGHDN, CDR2 FVKESK. The germline V and J ends were trimmed by 1 base and 7 bases, with 8 bases remaining between them.

The genes are TRBV15 and TRBJ2-5, with D possibly called TRBD1 or TRBD2 (7 bases each). The CDR3 totals 14 residues. The germline CDR1 and CDR2 sequences are LNHNV and YYDKDF (reference sequence). Trimming removed 5 bases at V and 7 bases at J, with 17 bases between. The CDR3 sequence is CATSGGGGGRTQYF. In DNA form, the CDR3 reads TGTGCCACCAGCGGAGGGGGAGGGGGCCGGACCCAGTACTTC.

Sample share makes this clone medium-sized. This chain links TRBV7-6 with TRBJ1-1, with 12 bases identical to TRBD1. There are 15 residues in the CDR3. The germline V gene encodes CDR1 SGHVS and CDR2 FNYEAQ. Losses at the gene ends were 3 bases for V and 1 base for J; bases not matched to a gene: 0. CDR3 amino acids: CASSLGQGANTEAFF. The CDR3 DNA sequence: TGTGCCAGCAGCTTGGGACAGGGGGCGAACACTGAAGCTTTCTTT. Full variable domain (rest looked up from reference TRBV7-6 and TRBJ1-1): GAGVSQSPRYKVTKRGQDVALRCDPISGHVSLYWYRQALGQGPEFLTYFNYEAQQDKSGLPNDRFSAERPEGSISTLTIQRTEQRDSAMYRCASSLGQGANTEAFFGQGTRLTVV.

The chain carries TRBV7-2 and TRBJ2-3; D ambiguous. Trimming left V 2 bases short and J 6 bases short, with 9 bases between. Germline V gene sequence: CDR1 SGHTA, CDR2 FQGNSA. There are 13 residues in the CDR3. In nucleotides, the CDR3 is TGTGCCAGCAGCTTATTGCCTGTGGATACGCAGTATTTT. Its translation is CASSLLPVDTQYF.

The chain joins TRBV28 to TRBJ1-1, with 8 nucleotides matching TRBD1. The J segment lost 1 base and the V segment lost 4 bases, leaving 14 bases of the junction unmatched. Germline CDR1 is MDHEN and CDR2 is SYDVKM. This CDR3 contains 18 residues. As DNA, the CDR3 is TGTGCCAGCAGTTCCCACCCCTATAACAGGGGGAAGAACACTGAAGCTTTCTTT. This encodes CASSSHPYNRGKNTEAFF.

V usage is TRBV28 and J usage is TRBJ1-2, with unresolved D. This CDR3 contains 12 residues. Germline V CDR1 and CDR2: MDHEN, SYDVKM. V was pared by 3 bases and J by 0 bases, with 2 bases between. The CDR3 region is CASSLSNYGYTF. The CDR3 DNA reads TGTGCCAGCAGTTTGTCTAACTATGGCTACACCTTC.

V gene TRBV27 combines with J gene TRBJ2-7; 12 bases fit TRBD2. Unmatched junction bases numbered 6, after V lost 7 bases and J lost 5 bases. Looked up from germline, CDR1 is MNHEY and CDR2 is SMNVEV (reference sequence). The CDR3 covers 14 residues. The CDR3 loop reads CASTRLAGDDEQYF. The CDR3 region has the DNA TGTGCCAGCACCCGACTAGCGGGAGACGACGAGCAGTACTTC.

In its sample, this clone was seen once. The rearrangement links TRBV7-9 to TRBJ2-3, with 10 bases aligning to TRBD2. Germline V CDR1 and CDR2: SEHNR, FQNEAQ (reference sequence). V was pared by 6 bases and J by 6 bases, with 18 bases of the junction left unmatched. There are 18 residues in the CDR3. This CDR3 is CASSHLSKREGLYDTQYF. The DNA of the CDR3 is TGTGCCAGCAGTCACCTCAGCAAGCGGGAGGGCCTGTATGATACGCAGTATTTT.

A note on this clone: This same CDR3 is encoded by further DNA sequences in the sample. The V and J genes are TRBV5-4 and TRBJ2-7; 7 nucleotides line up with TRBD2. The J segment lost 0 bases and the V segment lost 4 bases, leaving 4 bases of the junction unmatched. Germline assignment: CDR1 SGHNT and CDR2 YYREEE (reference sequence). There are 14 residues in the CDR3. The chain's CDR3 is CASSPSGSSYEQYF. The CDR3 DNA is TGTGCCAGCAGCCCTAGCGGTAGCTCCTACGAGCAGTACTTC.

DNA for the CDR3: TGTGCCAGCAGTGAAGCATTGCACTCTGGGGCCAACGTCCTGACTTTC. Translation: CASSEALHSGANVLTF. This sequence joins TRBV6-1 and TRBJ2-6, with D uncertain. The CDR3 runs 16 residues. V lost 0 bases, J lost 0 bases, and 6 bases lay in between. Germline CDR1 reads MNHNS; CDR2 reads SASEGT.

The chain has TRBV7-8 and TRBJ1-1, with TRBD1 matching over 8 bases. This CDR3 contains 16 residues. Germline loops: CDR1 SGHVS, CDR2 FQNEAQ. V lost 1 base, J lost 2 bases, and 6 bases stayed unmatched. CDR3 in DNA: TGTGCCAGCAGCTTAGGTAGACAGGGGTTAAACACTGAAGCTTTCTTT. This translates into CASSLGRQGLNTEAFF.

This sequence joins TRBV5-6 and TRBJ2-2; D tentatively reads TRBD1 or TRBD2 (5 bases each). Trimming shortened V by 4 bases and J by 5 bases, and 18 bases separated the two germline ends. CDR1 and CDR2 from the germline V gene are SGHDT and YYEEEE. The CDR3 spans 16 residues. This CDR3 is CASSADQGWETGELFF. For the CDR3, the DNA is TGTGCCAGCAGCGCGGACCAGGGTTGGGAGACCGGGGAGCTGTTTTTT.

The chain recombines TRBV6-6 with TRBJ2-7; 9 bases line up with TRBD1. V lost 6 bases to trimming and J lost 2 bases; unmatched junction nucleotides: 5. The CDR3 runs 14 residues. Per the germline V gene, CDR1 is MNHNY and CDR2 is SVGAGI (reference sequence). CDR3 region: CASRRDRATYEQYF. In DNA form, the CDR3 reads TGTGCCAGCAGGAGGGACAGGGCTACCTACGAGCAGTACTTC.

The chain employs TRBV19 and TRBJ1-2; tentatively, D is TRBD1 (6 bases). CDR3 size: 15 residues. Trimming cost V 6 bases and J 8 bases, with 22 bases left between them. Germline CDR1 is LNHDA and CDR2 is SQIVND (reference sequence). Here the CDR3 reads CASSFLSSGGTGYTF. The CDR3 DNA is TGTGCCAGTAGCTTCCTATCCTCCGGGGGCACCGGCTACACCTTC.

The J gene is TRBJ2-1, the V gene TRBV4-2; TRBD2 agrees at 7 bases. CDR1 and CDR2 (germline): LGHNA, YNFKEQ. The ends lost 1 base at V and 0 bases at J; junction bases unmatched: 9. CDR3 length: 18 residues. CDR3 DNA: TGTGCCAGCAGCCAAGGAATGGGCGGGGGTAGCTCCTACAATGAGCAGTTCTTC. The encoded protein is CASSQGMGGGSSYNEQFF.

The V gene is TRBV25-1, the J gene TRBJ1-1; no firm D call. Germline V gene sequence: CDR1 MGHDK, CDR2 SYGVNS. There are 15 residues in the CDR3. Trimming stripped 3 bases from V and 3 bases from J, with 14 bases between. The CDR3 loop is CASSDPGLGYTEAFF. In DNA, the CDR3 is TGTGCCAGCAGTGATCCGGGTCTGGGCTACACTGAAGCTTTCTTT.

The V and J genes are TRBV2 and TRBJ2-4; no clear D gene. From germline, CDR1 is SNHLY and CDR2 FYNNEI. Trimming cost V 4 bases and J 2 bases, with 9 bases left between them. The CDR3 is 14 amino acids. The CDR3 DNA is TGTGCCAGCAGTGGTTGGGCGTCCAAAAACATTCAGTACTTC. This sequence encodes CASSGWASKNIQYF.

The chain recombines TRBV11-3 with TRBJ1-1; D might be TRBD1 (6 bases). V was trimmed by 8 bases and J by 3 bases, leaving 10 bases between them. The CDR3 is made up of 12 amino acids. Germline V gene sequence: CDR1 SGHNT, CDR2 YENEEA. CDR3 sequence reads: CASSYRDTEAFF. The CDR3 DNA is TGTGCCAGCTCCTACAGGGACACTGAAGCTTTCTTT.

The CDR3 spells CASSLEAGFQETQYF. The CDR3 DNA reads as TGTGCCAGCAGCTTAGAGGCCGGGTTCCAAGAGACCCAGTACTTC. The chain recombines TRBV7-9 with TRBJ2-5; no firm D call. Germline V CDR1 and CDR2: SEHNR, FQNEAQ (reference sequence). CDR3 length equals 15 residues. V lost 1 base and J lost 1, with 10 bases in between.